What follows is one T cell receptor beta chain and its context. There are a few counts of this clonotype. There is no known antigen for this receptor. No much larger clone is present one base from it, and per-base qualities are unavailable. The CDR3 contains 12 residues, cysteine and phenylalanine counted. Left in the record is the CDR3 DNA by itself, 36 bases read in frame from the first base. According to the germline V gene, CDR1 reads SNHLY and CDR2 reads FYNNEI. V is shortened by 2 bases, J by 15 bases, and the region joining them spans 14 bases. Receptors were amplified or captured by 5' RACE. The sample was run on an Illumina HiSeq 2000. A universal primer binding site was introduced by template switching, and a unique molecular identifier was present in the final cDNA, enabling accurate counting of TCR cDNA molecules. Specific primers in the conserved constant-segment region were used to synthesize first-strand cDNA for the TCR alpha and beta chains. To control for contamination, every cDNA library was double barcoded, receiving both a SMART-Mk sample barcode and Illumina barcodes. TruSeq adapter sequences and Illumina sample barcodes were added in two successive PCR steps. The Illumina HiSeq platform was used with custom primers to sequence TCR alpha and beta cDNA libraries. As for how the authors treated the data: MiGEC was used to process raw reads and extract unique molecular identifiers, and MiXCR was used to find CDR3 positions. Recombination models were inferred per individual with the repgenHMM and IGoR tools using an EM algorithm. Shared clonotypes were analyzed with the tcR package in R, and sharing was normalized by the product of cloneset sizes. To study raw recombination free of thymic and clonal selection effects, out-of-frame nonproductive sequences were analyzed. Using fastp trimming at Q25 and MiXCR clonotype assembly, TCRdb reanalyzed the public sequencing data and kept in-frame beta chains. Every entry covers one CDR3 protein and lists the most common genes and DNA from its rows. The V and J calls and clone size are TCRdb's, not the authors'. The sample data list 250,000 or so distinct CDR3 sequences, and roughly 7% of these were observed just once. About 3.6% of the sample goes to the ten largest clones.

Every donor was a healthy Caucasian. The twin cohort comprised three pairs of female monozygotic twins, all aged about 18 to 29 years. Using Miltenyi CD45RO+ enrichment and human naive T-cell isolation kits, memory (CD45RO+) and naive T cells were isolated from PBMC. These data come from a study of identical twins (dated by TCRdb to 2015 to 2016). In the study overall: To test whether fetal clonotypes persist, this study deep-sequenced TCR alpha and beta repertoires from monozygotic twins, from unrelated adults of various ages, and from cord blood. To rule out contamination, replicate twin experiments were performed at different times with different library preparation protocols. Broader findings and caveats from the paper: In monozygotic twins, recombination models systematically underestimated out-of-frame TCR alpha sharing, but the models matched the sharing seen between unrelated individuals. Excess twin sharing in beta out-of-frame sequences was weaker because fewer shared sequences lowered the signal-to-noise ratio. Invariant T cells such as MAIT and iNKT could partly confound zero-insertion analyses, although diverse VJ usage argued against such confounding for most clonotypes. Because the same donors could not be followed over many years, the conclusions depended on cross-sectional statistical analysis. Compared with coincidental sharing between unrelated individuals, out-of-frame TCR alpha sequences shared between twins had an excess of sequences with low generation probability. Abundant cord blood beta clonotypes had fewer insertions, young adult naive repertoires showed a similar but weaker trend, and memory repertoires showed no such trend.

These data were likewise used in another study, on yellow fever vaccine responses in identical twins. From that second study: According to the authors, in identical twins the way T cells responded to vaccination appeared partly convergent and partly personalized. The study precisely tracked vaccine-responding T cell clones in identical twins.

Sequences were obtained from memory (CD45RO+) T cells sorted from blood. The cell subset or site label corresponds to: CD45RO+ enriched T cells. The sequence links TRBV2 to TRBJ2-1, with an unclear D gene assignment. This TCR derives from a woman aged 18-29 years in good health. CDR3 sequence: CASSESSRQPFF. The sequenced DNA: TGTGCCAGCAGTGAATCATCGCGGCAGCCGTTCTTC.